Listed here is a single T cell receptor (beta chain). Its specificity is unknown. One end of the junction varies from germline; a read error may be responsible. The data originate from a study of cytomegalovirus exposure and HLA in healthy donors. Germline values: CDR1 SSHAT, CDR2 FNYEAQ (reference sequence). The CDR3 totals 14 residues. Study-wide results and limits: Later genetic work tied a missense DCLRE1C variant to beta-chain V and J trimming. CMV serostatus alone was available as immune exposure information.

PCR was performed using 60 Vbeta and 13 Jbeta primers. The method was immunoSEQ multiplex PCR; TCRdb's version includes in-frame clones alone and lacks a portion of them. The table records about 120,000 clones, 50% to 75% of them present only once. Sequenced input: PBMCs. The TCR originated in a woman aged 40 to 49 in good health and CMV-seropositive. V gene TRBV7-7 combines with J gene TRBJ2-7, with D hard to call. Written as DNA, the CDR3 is TGTGCTAGCAGCCCCGAGCTGCGCTCCTACGAGCAGTACTTC. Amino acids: CASSPELRSYEQYF.